This entry features one TCR beta chain sequence. The entry originates in a study of blood T cell repertoires in COVID-19. This CDR3 spans 12 amino acids. Germline-derived CDR1 and CDR2 are MNHEY and SVGAGI. V lost 6 bases to trimming and J lost 4 bases; unmatched junction nucleotides: 0. Clones were sequenced by immunoSEQ multiplex PCR, and TCRdb holds only the in-frame ones, with some missing. Altogether about 74,000 clones are present, 82% being singletons, with the ten largest covering approximately 7%. The chain joins TRBV6-5 to TRBJ1-2, with TRBD1 identical over 9 bases. This TCR was sampled from a human donor in a cohort sampled during active COVID-19. What was sequenced was peripheral blood. The DNA of the CDR3 is TGTGCCAGCAGGGGACAGGGCTATGGCTACACCTTC. Translating gives CASRGQGYGYTF.